The T cell receptor beta chain under discussion was sequenced for a study of T-cell reconstitution after alpha-beta-depleted transplantation in children. Overall study results and limits: There were some patients whose high TCRbeta diversity at day 60 came from surviving recipient T cells and thymic progenitors. T cells produced anew were the main source of T-cell counts and diversity one year after transplant. Where alpha-beta T cells came from about two months after transplant was reportedly several hundred expanded graft clones.

CDR3 length: 11 amino acids. Germline loops: CDR1 SQVTM, CDR2 ANQGSEA. V was pared by 7 bases and J by 4 bases, with 11 bases between. This clonotype showed up many times. The antigen is undetermined. The library targeted TCRbeta and was prepared with unique molecular identifiers. TCRdb re-analysed the PCR reads in MiXCR, keeping a single row per CDR3 protein. The sample carries a few hundred thousand distinct CDR3 sequences, approximately 13% recorded once. The sequence was collected from a male patient younger than 18 who had a stem cell transplant for acute myeloid leukemia, so the T cells may come from the graft donor. This material consisted of PBMCs, mostly from graft donor cells, taken 360 days after TCRalphabeta/CD19-depleted stem cell transplant. V gene TRBV29-1 combines with J gene TRBJ2-7, with D tentatively TRBD1 (5 bases). The CDR3 loop reads CSALQGYEQYF. The CDR3 nucleotides read TGCAGCGCCCTCCAGGGATACGAGCAGTACTTC.